This is a list of T cell receptor beta chains from one sample in a study of CD8+ T cells in alopecia areata. Only in-frame clones appear in the TCRdb table, and some are missing; sequencing was by immunoSEQ multiplex PCR. The table shows around 200,000 clones, with 50% to 60% occurring only once. Sequenced material: CD4+ T cells sorted from blood, taken at week 4, from a patient treated with tofacitinib. These receptors originate from a human donor with alopecia areata. CDR3s include the opening cysteine and the closing phenylalanine or tryptophan. A D gene is named only where the DNA matches it firmly. Not every row has a clone size; where given, it reads once, few, many or a size class.

CDR3 length: 14
D gene: -
V gene: TRBV30
clone size: -
J gene: TRBJ1-2
CDR3 protein: CAWSRDRTSYGYTF
CDR3 DNA: TGTGCCTGGAGCCGAGACCGGACTTCGTATGGCTACACCTTC

CDR3 length: 13
D gene: -
V gene: TRBV6-6
clone size: -
J gene: TRBJ2-1
CDR3 protein: CAGQGGREGPQFF
CDR3 DNA: TGTGCCGGCCAAGGGGGCAGGGAGGGGCCGCAGTTCTTC

CDR3 length: 14
D gene: -
V gene: TRBV10-3
clone size: -
J gene: TRBJ2-6
CDR3 protein: CAIGVRGGANVLTF
CDR3 DNA: TGTGCCATCGGGGTTCGGGGAGGGGCCAACGTCCTGACTTTC

CDR3 length: 17
D gene: -
V gene: TRBV30
clone size: -
J gene: TRBJ2-6
CDR3 protein: CAWAAPGQSTGANVLTF
CDR3 DNA: TGTGCCTGGGCGGCCCCCGGACAATCAACTGGGGCCAACGTCCTGACTTTC

CDR3 length: 15
D gene: -
V gene: TRBV7-9
clone size: -
J gene: TRBJ1-1
CDR3 protein: CASSLASGRRTEAFF
CDR3 DNA: TGTGCCAGCAGCTTAGCCTCGGGGCGCCGGACTGAAGCTTTCTTT

CDR3 length: 15
D gene: TRBD2
V gene: TRBV30
clone size: -
J gene: TRBJ2-3
CDR3 protein: CAWSAGRAAPDTQYF
CDR3 DNA: TGTGCCTGGAGTGCCGGGAGGGCGGCCCCAGATACGCAGTATTTT

CDR3 length: 11
D gene: -
V gene: TRBV29-1
clone size: -
J gene: TRBJ2-5
CDR3 protein: CSVDEGETQYF
CDR3 DNA: TGCAGCGTTGACGAAGGAGAGACCCAGTACTTC

CDR3 length: 14
D gene: TRBD2
V gene: TRBV30
clone size: few
J gene: TRBJ2-1
CDR3 protein: CAWDARGGYNEQFF
CDR3 DNA: TGTGCCTGGGATGCGCGGGGGGGCTACAATGAGCAGTTCTTC

CDR3 length: 16
D gene: TRBD2
V gene: TRBV15
clone size: -
J gene: TRBJ2-2
CDR3 protein: CATSRDSGVNTGELFF
CDR3 DNA: TGTGCCACCAGCAGGGATAGCGGGGTGAACACCGGGGAGCTGTTTTTT

CDR3 length: 19
D gene: -
V gene: TRBV7-2
clone size: -
J gene: TRBJ2-4
CDR3 protein: CASSHTEGRLILAKNIQYF
CDR3 DNA: TGTGCCAGCAGCCACACCGAGGGCCGGTTAATTCTAGCCAAAAACATTCAGTACTTC

CDR3 length: 14
D gene: -
V gene: TRBV29-1
clone size: -
J gene: TRBJ2-6
CDR3 protein: CSVPINSGANVLTF
CDR3 DNA: TGCAGCGTTCCAATCAACTCTGGGGCCAACGTCCTGACTTTC

CDR3 length: 14
D gene: -
V gene: TRBV25-1
clone size: -
J gene: TRBJ2-1
CDR3 protein: CASGGGQGNNEQFF
CDR3 DNA: TGTGCCAGCGGGGGCGGGCAGGGTAACAATGAGCAGTTCTTC

CDR3 length: 12
D gene: TRBD2
V gene: TRBV29-1
clone size: few
J gene: TRBJ2-5
CDR3 protein: CSVTSGRETQYF
CDR3 DNA: TGCAGCGTCACTAGCGGGAGAGAGACCCAGTACTTC

CDR3 length: 16
D gene: TRBD2
V gene: TRBV2
clone size: -
J gene: TRBJ2-7
CDR3 protein: CASSEGLAGDDYEQYF
CDR3 DNA: TGTGCCAGCAGCGAGGGACTAGCGGGAGACGATTACGAGCAGTACTTC

CDR3 length: 15
D gene: -
V gene: TRBV15
clone size: few
J gene: TRBJ1-2
CDR3 protein: CATSRDTVLNYGYTF
CDR3 DNA: TGTGCCACCAGCAGAGATACGGTTCTTAACTATGGCTACACCTTC

CDR3 length: 14
D gene: TRBD2
V gene: TRBV29-1
clone size: -
J gene: TRBJ2-7
CDR3 protein: CSVSGLAGAYEQYF
CDR3 DNA: TGCAGCGTTTCTGGACTAGCGGGAGCCTACGAGCAGTACTTC

CDR3 length: 15
D gene: TRBD1
V gene: TRBV5-1
clone size: -
J gene: TRBJ2-5
CDR3 protein: CASSPGTALQETQYF
CDR3 DNA: TGCGCCAGCAGCCCCGGGACAGCCCTACAAGAGACCCAGTACTTC

CDR3 length: 15
D gene: TRBD1
V gene: TRBV7-2
clone size: -
J gene: TRBJ2-5
CDR3 protein: CASSLRDRFQETQYF
CDR3 DNA: TGTGCCAGCAGCCTCCGGGACAGGTTCCAAGAGACCCAGTACTTC

CDR3 length: 13
D gene: TRBD2
V gene: TRBV4-1
clone size: -
J gene: TRBJ2-3
CDR3 protein: CASSGRAIDTQYF
CDR3 DNA: TGCGCCAGCAGCGGGAGGGCTATAGATACGCAGTATTTT

CDR3 length: 16
D gene: TRBD2
V gene: TRBV9
clone size: -
J gene: TRBJ2-5
CDR3 protein: CASSERGGRAPETQYF
CDR3 DNA: TGTGCCAGCAGCGAGAGAGGCGGGAGGGCCCCGGAGACCCAGTACTTC

CDR3 length: 14
D gene: -
V gene: TRBV7-2
clone size: -
J gene: TRBJ2-2
CDR3 protein: CASIPRQNTGELFF
CDR3 DNA: TGTGCCAGCATCCCAAGGCAGAACACCGGGGAGCTGTTTTTT

CDR3 length: 14
D gene: -
V gene: TRBV7-2
clone size: -
J gene: TRBJ2-7
CDR3 protein: CASRLERSSYEQYF
CDR3 DNA: TGTGCCAGCAGGCTGGAAAGGAGCTCCTACGAGCAGTACTTC

CDR3 length: 13
D gene: TRBD1
V gene: TRBV6-5
clone size: -
J gene: TRBJ2-1
CDR3 protein: CAIRGQRYNEQFF
CDR3 DNA: TGTGCCATCCGGGGACAGCGCTACAATGAGCAGTTCTTC

CDR3 length: 15
D gene: TRBD2
V gene: TRBV15
clone size: -
J gene: TRBJ2-1
CDR3 protein: CATSRDRLAVTEQFF
CDR3 DNA: TGTGCCACCAGCAGAGATAGACTAGCGGTTACAGAGCAGTTCTTC

CDR3 length: 13
D gene: -
V gene: TRBV29-1
clone size: -
J gene: TRBJ2-5
CDR3 protein: CSVDAALRETQYF
CDR3 DNA: TGCAGCGTTGACGCGGCCCTAAGGGAGACCCAGTACTTC

CDR3 length: 13
D gene: TRBD1
V gene: TRBV19
clone size: few
J gene: TRBJ1-2
CDR3 protein: CASIGDRENGYTF
CDR3 DNA: TGTGCCAGTATCGGGGACAGGGAAAATGGCTACACCTTC

CDR3 length: 13
D gene: TRBD1
V gene: TRBV30
clone size: -
J gene: TRBJ2-7
CDR3 protein: CAWTRTGSYEQYF
CDR3 DNA: TGTGCCTGGACGAGGACAGGAAGCTACGAGCAGTACTTC

CDR3 length: 14
D gene: -
V gene: TRBV4-1
clone size: -
J gene: TRBJ2-1
CDR3 protein: CASSQEHLYNEQFF
CDR3 DNA: TGCGCCAGCAGCCAAGAACACCTCTACAATGAGCAGTTCTTC

CDR3 length: 11
D gene: -
V gene: TRBV30
clone size: -
J gene: TRBJ2-5
CDR3 protein: CATRERETQYF
CDR3 DNA: TGTGCTACGCGAGAGAGGGAGACCCAGTACTTC

CDR3 length: 13
D gene: -
V gene: TRBV7-2
clone size: -
J gene: TRBJ2-5
CDR3 protein: CASSPRYQETQYF
CDR3 DNA: TGTGCCAGCAGCCCACGTTACCAAGAGACCCAGTACTTC

CDR3 length: 14
D gene: -
V gene: TRBV6-1
clone size: -
J gene: TRBJ1-2
CDR3 protein: CASSEQRSLGGYTF
CDR3 DNA: TGTGCCAGCAGTGAACAGCGGTCCCTCGGGGGCTACACCTTC

CDR3 length: 14
D gene: -
V gene: TRBV5-5
clone size: -
J gene: TRBJ1-5
CDR3 protein: CASSFAPDNQPQHF
CDR3 DNA: TGTGCCAGCAGCTTCGCGCCAGACAATCAGCCCCAGCATTTT

CDR3 length: 12
D gene: -
V gene: TRBV19
clone size: few
J gene: TRBJ2-5
CDR3 protein: CASSIGEETQYF
CDR3 DNA: TGTGCCAGTAGTATTGGAGAAGAGACCCAGTACTTC

CDR3 length: 13
D gene: -
V gene: TRBV30
clone size: -
J gene: TRBJ1-4
CDR3 protein: CAWSFRGAMKLFF
CDR3 DNA: TGTGCCTGGAGTTTCCGGGGCGCTATGAAACTGTTTTTT

CDR3 length: 10
D gene: -
V gene: TRBV20-1
clone size: -
J gene: TRBJ1-1
CDR3 protein: CSARGLRGFF
CDR3 DNA: TGCAGTGCTAGAGGTCTGAGGGGTTTCTTT

CDR3 length: 13
D gene: TRBD1
V gene: TRBV29-1
clone size: -
J gene: TRBJ1-1
CDR3 protein: CSVGTGGNTEAFF
CDR3 DNA: TGCAGCGTTGGTACAGGGGGCAACACTGAAGCTTTCTTT

CDR3 length: 14
D gene: TRBD1
V gene: TRBV5-1
clone size: -
J gene: TRBJ1-2
CDR3 protein: CASSNPGQGDGYTF
CDR3 DNA: TGCGCCAGCAGCAATCCGGGACAGGGAGATGGCTACACCTTC

CDR3 length: 12
D gene: -
V gene: TRBV29-1
clone size: few
J gene: TRBJ2-5
CDR3 protein: CSVVMGEETQYF
CDR3 DNA: TGCAGCGTTGTCATGGGGGAAGAGACCCAGTACTTC

CDR3 length: 16
D gene: -
V gene: TRBV7-2
clone size: -
J gene: TRBJ1-1
CDR3 protein: CASSLGFGRTNTEAFF
CDR3 DNA: TGTGCCAGCAGCTTAGGGTTTGGACGCACGAACACTGAAGCTTTCTTT

CDR3 length: 12
D gene: TRBD2
V gene: TRBV29-1
clone size: -
J gene: TRBJ2-7
CDR3 protein: CSVQVAGGPLYF
CDR3 DNA: TGCAGCGTCCAGGTAGCGGGAGGGCCTCTGTACTTC

CDR3 length: 13
D gene: -
V gene: TRBV2
clone size: few
J gene: TRBJ2-7
CDR3 protein: CASGRERSYEQYF
CDR3 DNA: TGTGCCAGCGGCCGGGAGAGATCCTACGAGCAGTACTTC

CDR3 length: 13
D gene: -
V gene: TRBV7-2
clone size: many
J gene: TRBJ2-3
CDR3 protein: CASRPGGGDTQYF
CDR3 DNA: TGTGCCAGCAGGCCCGGAGGCGGGGATACGCAGTATTTT

CDR3 length: 16
D gene: -
V gene: TRBV30
clone size: few
J gene: TRBJ2-7
CDR3 protein: CAFVRGNTGGRYEQYF
CDR3 DNA: TGTGCCTTTGTAAGGGGAAATACAGGTGGACGCTACGAGCAGTACTTC

CDR3 length: 10
D gene: -
V gene: TRBV2
clone size: -
J gene: TRBJ2-5
CDR3 protein: CASGQETQYF
CDR3 DNA: TGTGCCAGCGGACAAGAGACCCAGTACTTC

CDR3 length: 15
D gene: -
V gene: TRBV6-6
clone size: -
J gene: TRBJ2-7
CDR3 protein: CASSYSEAGLPEQYF
CDR3 DNA: TGTGCCAGCAGTTACTCAGAGGCAGGGCTGCCCGAGCAGTACTTC

CDR3 length: 11
D gene: TRBD2
V gene: TRBV20-1
clone size: -
J gene: TRBJ2-1
CDR3 protein: CSAGLAGKQFF
CDR3 DNA: TGCAGTGCTGGCCTAGCGGGAAAGCAGTTCTTC

CDR3 length: 12
D gene: -
V gene: TRBV6-1
clone size: -
J gene: TRBJ2-1
CDR3 protein: CASSPLYNEQFF
CDR3 DNA: TGTGCCAGCAGTCCCCTTTACAATGAGCAGTTCTTC

CDR3 length: 19
D gene: -
V gene: TRBV5-1
clone size: few
J gene: TRBJ2-6
CDR3 protein: CASSFLGGGLSSGANVLTF
CDR3 DNA: TGCGCCAGCAGCTTCTTAGGTGGAGGACTAAGCTCTGGGGCCAACGTCCTGACTTTC

CDR3 length: 11
D gene: -
V gene: TRBV9
clone size: -
J gene: TRBJ1-2
CDR3 protein: CASSKGTGYTF
CDR3 DNA: TGTGCCAGCAGCAAAGGAACCGGCTACACCTTC

CDR3 length: 12
D gene: -
V gene: TRBV29-1
clone size: -
J gene: TRBJ2-7
CDR3 protein: CSVMGPRGEQYF
CDR3 DNA: TGCAGCGTGATGGGACCGCGAGGCGAGCAGTACTTC

CDR3 length: 12
D gene: -
V gene: TRBV29-1
clone size: -
J gene: TRBJ2-5
CDR3 protein: CSVAGARETQYF
CDR3 DNA: TGCAGCGTTGCAGGGGCCCGGGAGACCCAGTACTTC

CDR3 length: 13
D gene: -
V gene: TRBV29-1
clone size: few
J gene: TRBJ2-7
CDR3 protein: CSSRPDLVPEQYF
CDR3 DNA: TGCAGCTCCCGACCGGACCTAGTTCCCGAGCAGTACTTC